This T cell receptor (beta chain) was identified during a study of long-term antiretroviral therapy in people with HIV (dated by TCRdb to 2022 to 2024). Notes on the research overall: The earliest samples were collected roughly a decade before the 2015 WHO recommendation for immediate ART, at a time when ART was usually postponed until CD4 counts fell. A retrospective serial study tested whether changes in peripheral blood TRB repertoire composition and diversity were associated with ART initiation and durable HIV suppression. The cohort contributed 150 to 200 cryopreserved PBMC samples from about 33 adults with confirmed HIV infection, collected serially over a mean of about six years (range 1-12). About 35% of the 30 participants with HIV were female. No cross-contamination during QIAcube processing turned up in test extractions that ran a monoclonal T-cell line alongside 33 polyclonal samples. The research as a whole found: Owing to limited PBMC availability, only the TCR beta chain was sequenced, without alpha chain pairing. The samples span the years 2004 to 2017, and the ART regimens used may be less effective than current regimens. Inferences about post-ART repertoire changes are limited because no data were available on ART adherence, viral resistance or therapy changes. Narrower CDR3 length ranges were observed in HIV repertoires than in controls, and an antigen-experienced repertoire with only a slight naive shift after ART was suggested by the network structure. Expanded TRB clones identified before ART initiation dominated the repertoire across all time points, though the dominance fluctuated and decreased in many PLHIV after ART. Because cell numbers in pre-ART samples were limited, unsorted PBMC were profiled instead of sorted CD4+ and CD8+ T cells. ART initiation was associated with a significant increase in TRB diversity, but diversity stayed significantly below transplant donor controls even after long-term ART.

The immunoSEQ hsTCRB v3.0 assay was used at survey level resolution to sequence the TRB variable region. The targeted TRB sequencing depth was about 40,000-55,000 T-cell genomes per sample. An Illumina MiSeq with a v3 150-cycle kit was used to sequence the pooled TRB libraries. The authors processed their data as follows. Analysis of repertoires was carried out in R inside a reproducible Nextflow workflow spanning QC, data transformation and analysis. Custom analyses were implemented in LymphoSeq2, an R package for AIRR-Seq data exploration. Four samples yielding fewer than 5000 total TRB sequences were excluded, leaving 150 to 200 analyzed HIV repertoires. Among the approximately 200 retained HIV repertoires, 55 to 60 were collected before ART initiation and 120 to 140 were collected after ART initiation. Repertoires were downsampled to 5000 TRB nucleotide sequences, and summary statistics were averaged over 100 downsampling iterations. Only TRB sequences with CDR3 regions of at least seven amino acids were retained for analysis. Diversity was measured with a Shannon entropy-derived clonality score and the Gini coefficient. In the repertoire networks, any two of the top 5000 CDR3 amino acid sequences were connected whenever the two sequences differed by an edit distance of one. For TRB CDR3 amino acid sequences, antigen specificity groups and MHC restriction were predicted with GLIPH2. To flag known associations with CMV, EBV, HIV or tissue antigens, CDR3 amino acid sequences were compared against VDJdb and McPAS-TCR. Pre-ART, post-ART and control groups were compared with Wilcoxon signed-rank tests and Holm-Bonferroni correction. TCRdb obtained this table from immuneACCESS and retained in-frame rearrangements with V and J assigned. These tables miss some clones; where compared with another copy, unresolved V genes account for less than half of the shortfall, and the remainder is unexplained. That table furnishes V, J and clone size, whereas the DNA furnished D and trimming. The sample table lists tens of thousands of clones, 75% to 85% of them with a count of one. Over 10% of the sample belongs to the ten largest clones.

With respect to this clone: Its antigen remains unidentified. Qualities for individual bases were not recorded, and no much larger clone is one base off.

Inclusion was restricted to participants for whom at least one PBMC sample before ART initiation and at least two post-ART samples were available. Treatment was received in the United States of America by all participants with HIV. Before DNA extraction, cryopreserved samples of roughly 1-10 million PBMC were thawed and washed. At the time of the earliest PBMC sample for each participant with HIV, ages ranged from 23 to 54 years. Per participant, PBMC samples came from 1-4 timepoints prior to ART initiation and 2-8 timepoints following ART initiation, for a median of 7 samples. For every participant, serial HIV viral load, CD4+ T-cell count, ART history and demographic data were obtained. A Qiagen kit on a QIAcube was used to extract genomic DNA from unsorted PBMC, with samples processed in batches of 12. The trim is 4 bases for V and 6 bases for J, with a gap of 10 bases between the germline ends. Inclusive of the bounding cysteine and phenylalanine, the CDR3 is 12 residues long. Only CDR3 DNA is held: 36 bases, read in frame from base 1. CDR1 and CDR2 are read off the germline V gene (reference sequence) as LNHNV and YYDKDF.

The chain links TRBV15 with TRBJ2-7, with the identity of the D gene unclear. The source material was unsorted PBMCs, sampled 0.3 years after starting antiretroviral therapy. The TCR was taken from a man aged 18-30 years with HIV. The nucleotide sequence reads TGTGCCACCAGCACGACTGGGCGCGAGCAGTACTTC. This codes for CATSTTGREQYF.